This T cell receptor beta chain was recovered during a study of blood T cell repertoires in COVID-19. Study information: From the United States, Italy and Spain came samples of acute and convalescent COVID-19. T cells, B-cell-depleted T cells, or PBMCs supplied cDNA or gDNA.

Germline loops: CDR1 SGHRS, CDR2 YFSETQ. The CDR3 covers 16 residues. Unmatched junction bases numbered 3, after V lost 0 bases and J lost 0 bases. As processed by the authors: Estimation of nucleated cell counts was performed using reference gene primer amplification. The protocol was immunoSEQ multiplex PCR, while the TCRdb copy is restricted to in-frame clones and leaves out a portion. V and J calls and clone size follow that table, whereas D and trimming were derived from the DNA. The sample lists some 58,000 clones, 80% to 90% occurring once. The V call is TRBV5-1, the J call TRBJ2-5; 9 nucleotides match TRBD2. Material: peripheral blood. This clonotype originated in a man between 40 and 49 years old with acute or convalescent COVID-19. CDR3 protein: CASSLGLAGYQETQYF. CDR3 coding DNA: TGCGCCAGCAGCTTGGGCCTAGCGGGGTACCAAGAGACCCAGTACTTC. Full variable domain (remainder filled in from reference TRBV5-1 and TRBJ2-5): KAGVTQTPRYLIKTRGQQVTLSCSPISGHRSVSWYQQTPGQGLQFLFEYFSETQRNKGNFPGRFSGRQFSNSRSEMNVSTLELGDSALYLCASSLGLAGYQETQYFGPGTRLLVL.